This T cell receptor beta chain was sequenced for a study of CD8+ T cells in alopecia areata. On the study more broadly: Patients in the treated group were given tofacitinib by mouth, 5 to 10 mg twice a day. The drug, tofacitinib, lasted 6 to 18 months, followed by 6 months off drug.

Lesional scalp punch biopsies and peripheral blood came from alopecia areata patients. Sequencing used cDNA as its template, made by extracting RNA and reverse transcribing it. Assay used: immunoSEQ multiplex PCR; TCRdb lists only in-frame clones, some missing. The table records roughly 150,000 clones, roughly 64% of them present only once. This CDR3 has 16 amino acids. Trimming took 1 base from V and 4 from J, leaving 14 bases between them. Per the germline V gene, CDR1 is MNHNS and CDR2 is SASEGT. The rearrangement joins TRBV6-1 to TRBJ1-5; possible D gene TRBD1, 5 bases. The sequenced sample was CD4+ T cells sorted from blood, obtained at week 0. The clonotype comes from a human donor with alopecia areata. The DNA for the CDR3 is TGTGCCAGCAGTGAAGGGACGTTAGGGGAAAATCAGCCCCAGCATTTT. As protein: CASSEGTLGENQPQHF.